Following are 27 T cell receptor beta chains from one sample sequenced in a study of glioma-infiltrating T cells. Using RNA template, CDR3s of TCR alpha and beta were amplified with iRepertoire arm-PCR. TCRdb used MiXCR to reprocess the multiplex PCR reads, holding one entry per CDR3 protein. The table has over 15,000 distinct CDR3 sequences, 55% to 75% seen once; the top ten hold 35% to 45%. Source material: glioma tissue, nonneoplastic brain tissue, or PBMCs (not recorded which). The source of these receptors is a human donor with low-grade glioma or glioblastoma, undergoing nonglioma brain surgery, or in good health (not recorded which).

There are many counts of this clonotype. The chain is built from TRBV7-9 and TRBJ1-6; D perhaps matches TRBD1 (6 bases). The CDR3 covers 15 residues. The germline V gene has CDR1 SEHNR and CDR2 FQNEAQ (reference sequence). V dropped 7 bases and J dropped 4 bases, with 14 bases sitting between them. DNA for the CDR3: TGTGCCAGCATGGCGGGAGGACAGTATAATTCACCCCTCCACTTT. The encoded protein is CASMAGGQYNSPLHF.

The CDR3 nucleotides are TGTGCCAGCCGGGACAGACAAAATTCACCCCTCCACTTT. Translating gives CASRDRQNSPLHF. This chain joins TRBV6-2 or TRBV6-3 and TRBJ1-6; 7 bases agree with TRBD1. Looked up from germline, CDR1 is MNHEY and CDR2 is SVGEGT. After removal of 8 bases from V and 7 bases from J, the junction contained 5 bases not matched to a gene. The CDR3 is made up of 13 amino acids.

The chain uses TRBV30 and TRBJ1-4; 8 bases match TRBD1. Unmatched junction bases numbered 8, after V lost 3 bases and J lost 8 bases. The CDR3 runs 14 residues. Germline CDR1 reads GTSNPN; CDR2 reads SVGIG (reference sequence). In DNA form, the CDR3 reads TGTGCCTGGAGCGTCGACAGGGGAGTCGAAAAACTGTTTTTT. It translates to CAWSVDRGVEKLFF.

The table lists this clonotype with a few counts. The chain joins TRBV28 to TRBJ1-1; D unclear. Germline CDR1 reads MDHEN; CDR2 reads SYDVKM. CDR3 length equals 14 residues. V was shortened by 1 base and J by 2 bases, with 8 bases between the two germline ends. CDR3 nucleotide sequence: TGTGCCAGCAGTTTATCTAGGCGAAACACTGAAGCTTTCTTT. This codes for CASSLSRRNTEAFF.

This sequence joins TRBV20-1 and TRBJ2-3; D unresolved. CDR3 length: 14 amino acids. V was pared by 1 base and J by 5 bases, with 13 bases between. Germline V gene data show CDR1 as DFQATT and CDR2 as SNEGSKA (reference sequence). The CDR3 DNA reads as TGCAGTGCTAGAGTTGCCCGGACGGTAGATACGCAGTATTTT. It translates to CSARVARTVDTQYF.

Ten or more counts support this clonotype. The CDR3 DNA reads TGTGCCAGCAGTTTAGATGGGTGGAGCGAGCAGTACTTC. Translated, it gives CASSLDGWSEQYF. This chain joins TRBV28 and TRBJ2-7; the D is unclear. CDR3 size: 13 residues. Per the germline V gene, CDR1 is MDHEN and CDR2 is SYDVKM. Trimming took 2 bases from V and 6 from J, leaving 11 bases between them. Supplemented by reference TRBV28 and TRBJ2-7, the full variable domain reads DVKVTQSSRYLVKRTGEKVFLECVQDMDHENMFWYRQDPGLGLRLIYFSYDVKMKEKGDIPEGYSVSREKKERFSLILESASTNQTSMYLCASSLDGWSEQYFGPGTRLTVT.

This chain connects TRBV6-4 to TRBJ1-1; D remains unclear. This CDR3 contains 14 residues. Per the germline V gene, CDR1 is MRHNA and CDR2 is SNTAGT. The V gene lost 6 bases and the J gene lost 4 bases, with 15 bases spanning the gap. The DNA for the CDR3 is TGTGCCAGCAGCGAATCCTCTTTGGCCACTGAAGCTTTCTTT. The encoded protein is CASSESSLATEAFF.

This clonotype was counted many times. The V call is TRBV27, the J call TRBJ2-6; TRBD2 might be the D (6 bases). In germline, CDR1 is MNHEY, CDR2 SMNVEV (reference sequence). The CDR3 runs to 13 residues. Trimming shortened V by 10 bases and J by 2 bases, and 9 bases separated the two germline ends. The DNA of the CDR3 is TGTGCCATTTGGGAGGCTGGGGCCAACGTCCTGACTTTC. This sequence encodes CAIWEAGANVLTF. Variable domain in full (rest from reference TRBV27 and TRBJ2-6): EAQVTQNPRYLITVTGKKLTVTCSQNMNHEYMSWYRQDPGLGLRQIYYSMNVEVTDKGDVPEGYKVSRKEKRNFPLILESPSPNQTSLYFCAIWEAGANVLTFGAGSRLTVL.

J is TRBJ1-5 and V is TRBV6-5; D might be TRBD1 (5 bases). The V and J ends lost 7 bases and 0 bases respectively, with 10 bases between them. This CDR3 comprises 14 residues. CDR1 is MNHEY and CDR2 is SVGAGI in the germline V gene. DNA for the CDR3: TGTGCCAGCACCCGGGACCGTAGCAATCAGCCCCAGCATTTT. Protein: CASTRDRSNQPQHF.

The chain has TRBV6-2 or TRBV6-3 and TRBJ2-5; D perhaps matches TRBD2 (6 bases). CDR1 is MNHEY and CDR2 is SVGEGT in the germline V gene. V was clipped by 2 bases and J by 2 bases, with 9 bases between them. The CDR3 has 14 residues. CDR3 sequence reads: CASSYGGLQETQYF. CDR3 sequence (DNA): TGTGCCAGCAGTTACGGGGGACTGCAAGAGACCCAGTACTTC.

CDR3 region: CASSYLLTLNTEAFF. The DNA for the CDR3 is TGTGCCAGCAGTTACTTGCTTACTTTGAACACTGAAGCTTTCTTT. This chain connects TRBV6-2 or TRBV6-3 to TRBJ1-1; no definite D call. V lost 1 base, J lost 0 bases, and 9 bases lay in between. The CDR3 runs to 15 residues. The germline V gene has CDR1 MNHEY and CDR2 SVGEGT.

V and J are TRBV6-1 and TRBJ1-5; D ambiguous. The ends were cut back, 7 bases at V and 0 bases at J, with 4 bases in the middle. Germline-derived CDR1 and CDR2 are MNHNS and SASEGT. The CDR3 is 12 amino acids. The CDR3 is CASKNSNQPQHF. The CDR3 DNA sequence: TGTGCCAGCAAGAATAGCAATCAGCCCCAGCATTTT.

A word on this clonotype: A single base separates this from a much larger clone, so it may be a read error. V and J are TRBV7-9 and TRBJ2-7, with D unclear. Trimming pared 5 bases from V and 3 bases from J, leaving 17 bases between. The CDR3 contains 15 residues. The germline V gene has CDR1 SEHNR and CDR2 FQNEAQ (reference sequence). CDR3 protein: CASSVNPRRSYEQYF. CDR3 nucleotides: TGTGCCAGCAGCGTCAATCCGAGACGAAGCTACGAGCAGTACTTC.

V is TRBV7-6 and J is TRBJ1-5, with TRBD1 as a possible D gene (5 bases). This CDR3 comprises 13 residues. CDR1 SGHVS and CDR2 FNYEAQ come from the germline V gene. V was cut by 5 bases and J by 9 bases, with 14 bases left in between. The CDR3 reads CASSQGPGRPQHF. The CDR3 DNA reads as TGTGCCAGCAGCCAGGGACCCGGGCGGCCCCAGCATTTT. Full variable domain (outside the CDR3, taken from reference TRBV7-6 and TRBJ1-5): GAGVSQSPRYKVTKRGQDVALRCDPISGHVSLYWYRQALGQGPEFLTYFNYEAQQDKSGLPNDRFSAERPEGSISTLTIQRTEQRDSAMYRCASSQGPGRPQHFGDGTRLSIL.

The genes are TRBV6-2 or TRBV6-3 and TRBJ2-1, with TRBD2 as a possible D gene (5 bases). This CDR3 has 12 residues. Germline CDR1 reads MNHEY; CDR2 reads SVGEGT. V dropped 7 bases and J dropped 3 bases, with 7 bases sitting between them. The CDR3 loop is CASKEVYNEQFF. CDR3 in DNA: TGTGCCAGCAAGGAGGTCTACAATGAGCAGTTCTTC.

The V gene is TRBV30, the J gene TRBJ2-7; D not certain. The V gene lost 2 bases and the J gene lost 5 bases, with 10 bases spanning the gap. CDR1 is GTSNPN, CDR2 SVGIG, per germline (reference sequence). This CDR3 has 12 residues. CDR3 amino acids: CAWSLWSDEQYF. DNA for the CDR3: TGTGCCTGGAGTTTGTGGTCCGACGAGCAGTACTTC.

This clonotype appeared a single time. This sequence joins TRBV20-1 and TRBJ2-3; D may match TRBD1 or TRBD2 (5 bases each). The ends were cut back, 2 bases at V and 2 bases at J, with 14 bases in the middle. The CDR3 loop spans 15 amino acids. The germline V gene has CDR1 DFQATT and CDR2 SNEGSKA (reference sequence). The CDR3 protein is CSARKTRGTTDTQYF. Here the CDR3 DNA reads TGCAGTGCTAGAAAAACTCGGGGCACCACAGATACGCAGTATTTT.

This clonotype ranks as medium-sized. The chain links TRBV7-8 to TRBJ2-7; the D call may be TRBD1 or TRBD2 (5 bases each). Trimming cost V 6 bases and J 2 bases, with 11 bases left between them. The CDR3 totals 13 residues. Germline loops: CDR1 SGHVS, CDR2 FQNEAQ. The CDR3 region has the DNA TGTGCCAGCAGTCGGGACGAAGCCTACGAGCAGTACTTC. Translating it yields CASSRDEAYEQYF.

The gene calls are TRBV6-2 or TRBV6-3 and TRBJ1-1, with a weak D call TRBD1 (5 bases). Trimming stripped 0 bases from V and 5 bases from J, with 10 bases between. From germline, CDR1 is MNHEY and CDR2 SVGEGT. CDR3 length: 14 residues. CDR3 sequence: CASSYSGRVTEAFF. The CDR3 nucleotides read TGTGCCAGCAGTTACTCAGGCAGGGTAACTGAAGCTTTCTTT.

In this sample, this clonotype turned up many times. The V call is TRBV28, the J call TRBJ2-3; TRBD1 agrees at 9 bases. Germline trimming cut 6 bases from V and 7 bases from J; bases unmatched to any gene: 5. The CDR3 totals 13 residues. Looked up from germline, CDR1 is MDHEN and CDR2 is SYDVKM. The CDR3 is CASRATGGYTQYF. The CDR3 bases are TGTGCCAGCAGAGCTACAGGGGGCTATACGCAGTATTTT.

This clonotype was recorded only once. This chain joins TRBV7-2 and TRBJ2-3, with unresolved D. The CDR3 is 17 amino acids. V was shortened by 5 bases and J by 0 bases, with 18 bases between the two germline ends. The V gene's germline CDR1 is SGHTA and CDR2 FQGNSA. The CDR3 DNA reads as TGTGCCAGCAGCCTTAGTCCCCGACTGACTAGCACAGATACGCAGTATTTT. Protein: CASSLSPRLTSTDTQYF.

The V gene is TRBV20-1, the J gene TRBJ1-1, with D unclear. The CDR3 is 14 amino acids. Germline V gene data show CDR1 as DFQATT and CDR2 as SNEGSKA (reference sequence). With 4 bases removed from V and 0 bases from J, the gap between germline ends came to 12 bases. The DNA of the CDR3 is TGCAGTGCTACGGCCTACGCTATGAACACTGAAGCTTTCTTT. It encodes CSATAYAMNTEAFF.

The V gene is TRBV27, the J gene TRBJ1-2, with a possible D match to TRBD1 (5 bases). Trimming took off 0 bases at V and 11 bases at J, with 13 bases between the two ends. This CDR3 contains 13 residues. The germline CDR1 and CDR2 sequences are MNHEY and SMNVEV (reference sequence). DNA of the CDR3: TGTGCCAGCAGTTTATCCCCAGGGATATGGTACACCTTC. Translating gives CASSLSPGIWYTF.

The CDR3 region is CASREGSGYTF. The CDR3 nucleotides read TGTGCCAGCCGGGAGGGGAGCGGCTACACCTTC. This rearrangement joins TRBV6-9 to TRBJ1-2, with a possible D match to TRBD1 (5 bases). CDR1 MNHGY and CDR2 SVAAGI come from the germline V gene. Trimming took 8 bases from V and 8 from J, leaving 12 bases between them. This CDR3 comprises 11 residues.

This clonotype was detected only once. A read error may be the cause here, since a much bigger clone is one base away. The chain employs TRBV19 and TRBJ1-2; D is perhaps TRBD1 (5 bases). Germline V lookup: CDR1 LNHDA, CDR2 SQIVND (reference sequence). V was clipped by 7 bases and J by 2 bases, with 14 bases between them. There are 14 residues in the CDR3. The CDR3 DNA is TGTGCCAGTACCGCGCCGGGGGTAAACTATGGCTACACCTTC. Encoded protein: CASTAPGVNYGYTF.

There are a few counts of this clonotype. The chain joins TRBV5-4 to TRBJ2-7; TRBD2 matches 13 bases. The V and J ends lost 4 bases and 5 bases, in that order; junction bases with no gene match: 6. Per the germline V gene, CDR1 is SGHNT and CDR2 is YYREEE (reference sequence). The CDR3 is 15 amino acids. The CDR3 DNA reads as TGTGCCAGCAGCGAGGGACTAGCGGGACGCAACGAGCAGTACTTC. As protein: CASSEGLAGRNEQYF.

Turning to this clonotype: Since a much larger clone is just one base distant, this may be a read error. This sequence joins TRBV7-2 and TRBJ2-7; a weak D match, TRBD2 (7 bases). CDR1 is SGHTA and CDR2 is FQGNSA in the germline V gene. The CDR3 length is 16 residues. In DNA, the CDR3 is TGTGCCGGCAGCCCAGTCGAGGGGGGGCTCTCCTACGAGCAGTACTTC. Translated: CAGSPVEGGLSYEQYF.